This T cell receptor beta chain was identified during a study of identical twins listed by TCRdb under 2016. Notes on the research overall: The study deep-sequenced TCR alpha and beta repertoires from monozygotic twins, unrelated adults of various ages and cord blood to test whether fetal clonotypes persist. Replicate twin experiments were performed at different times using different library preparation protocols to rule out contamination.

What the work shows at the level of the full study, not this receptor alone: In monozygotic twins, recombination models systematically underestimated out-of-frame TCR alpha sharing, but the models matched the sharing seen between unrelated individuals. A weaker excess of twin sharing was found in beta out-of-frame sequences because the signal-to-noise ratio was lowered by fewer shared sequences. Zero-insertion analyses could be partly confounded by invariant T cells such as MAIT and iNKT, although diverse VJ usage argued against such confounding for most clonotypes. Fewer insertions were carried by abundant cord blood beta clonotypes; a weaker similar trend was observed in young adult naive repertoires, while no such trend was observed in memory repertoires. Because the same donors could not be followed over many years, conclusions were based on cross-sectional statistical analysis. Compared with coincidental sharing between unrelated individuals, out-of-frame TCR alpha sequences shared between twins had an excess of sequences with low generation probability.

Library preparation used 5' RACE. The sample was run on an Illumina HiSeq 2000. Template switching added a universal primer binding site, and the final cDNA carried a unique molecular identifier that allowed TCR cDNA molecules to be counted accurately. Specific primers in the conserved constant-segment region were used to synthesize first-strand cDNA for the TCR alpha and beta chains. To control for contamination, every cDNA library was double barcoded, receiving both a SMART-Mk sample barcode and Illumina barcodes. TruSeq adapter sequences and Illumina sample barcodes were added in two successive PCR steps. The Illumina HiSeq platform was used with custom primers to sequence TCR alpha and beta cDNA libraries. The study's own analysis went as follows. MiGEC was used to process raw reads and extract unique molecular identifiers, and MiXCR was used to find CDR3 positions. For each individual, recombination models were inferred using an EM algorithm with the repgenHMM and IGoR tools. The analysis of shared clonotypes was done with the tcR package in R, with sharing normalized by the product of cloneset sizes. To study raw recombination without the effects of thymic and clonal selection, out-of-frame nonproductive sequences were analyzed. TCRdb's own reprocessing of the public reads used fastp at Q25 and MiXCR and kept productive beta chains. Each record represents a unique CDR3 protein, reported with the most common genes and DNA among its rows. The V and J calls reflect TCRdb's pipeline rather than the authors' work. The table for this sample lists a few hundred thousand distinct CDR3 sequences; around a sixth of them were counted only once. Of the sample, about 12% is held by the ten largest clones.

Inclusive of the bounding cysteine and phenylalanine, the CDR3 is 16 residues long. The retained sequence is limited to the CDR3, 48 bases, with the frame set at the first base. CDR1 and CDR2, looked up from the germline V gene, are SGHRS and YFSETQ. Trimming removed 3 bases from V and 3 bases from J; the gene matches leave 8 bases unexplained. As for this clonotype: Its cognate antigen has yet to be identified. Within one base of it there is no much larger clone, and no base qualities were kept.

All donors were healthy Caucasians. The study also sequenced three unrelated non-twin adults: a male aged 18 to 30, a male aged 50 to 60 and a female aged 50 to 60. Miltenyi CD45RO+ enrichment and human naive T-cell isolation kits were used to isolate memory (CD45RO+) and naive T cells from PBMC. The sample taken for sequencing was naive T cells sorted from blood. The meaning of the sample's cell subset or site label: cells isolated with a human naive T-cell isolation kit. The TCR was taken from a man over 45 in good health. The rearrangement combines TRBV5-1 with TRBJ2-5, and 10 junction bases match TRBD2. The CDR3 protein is CASSSLSGGPKETQYF. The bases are TGCGCCAGCAGCTCTCTTAGCGGGGGGCCTAAAGAGACCCAGTACTTC.